This T cell receptor (beta chain) was identified during a study of shared clonotypes between healthy human individuals. CDR1 is SGHDT and CDR2 is YYEEEE in the germline V gene. The length of the CDR3 is 15 residues. With 3 bases clipped from V and 9 bases from J, the junction kept 8 bases outside the gene matches. CD45RO-negative CD8 cells positively selected for CCR7 made up the naive population, which excluded terminally differentiated effector memory CD45RA+ cells. The data were produced by immunoSEQ multiplex PCR, yet TCRdb's version contains in-frame clones alone and is incomplete. This table has around 2.1 million clones, about 93% appearing once.

The clonotype comes from a young man in good health. Some clones in this sample may be carry-over from other donors' samples. The chain links TRBV5-6 to TRBJ2-1; 11 nucleotides line up with TRBD1. Sequenced sample: naive CD8+ T cells from PBMCs. CDR3 DNA: TGTGCCAGCAGCTATATCGGACAGGGGGCAGGTGAGCAGTTCTTC. It encodes CASSYIGQGAGEQFF.